This TCR beta chain was sequenced for a study of CD8 T cells in Susac syndrome. Across the study: Of the sequenced Susac syndrome patients, about six had active disease and fewer than ten were in remission.

Random hexamers primed reverse transcription of about 0.5 to 1 ug RNA. An immunoSEQ multiplex PCR amplified TCR beta CDR3 over 54 Vbeta and 13 Jbeta. TCRdb reprocessed the immunoSEQ multiplex PCR reads via MiXCR and lists one record per CDR3 protein. The table lists around 69,000 distinct CDR3 sequences, roughly 92% of them singletons. Negative isolation was applied to CD8+ and CD4+ T cells, and FACS enrichment was applied to TEMRA cells. The length of the CDR3 is 15 residues. The germline V and J ends were trimmed by 3 bases and 5 bases, with 17 bases remaining between them. Germline V gene data show CDR1 as KGHSH and CDR2 as LQKENI.

The TCR originated in a human donor with Susac syndrome. This chain connects TRBV18 to TRBJ2-7; TRBD1 is a possible D gene (6 bases). Sequencing used CD8+ T cells from PBMCs. The CDR3 spells CASSPNSQGINEQYF. The CDR3 region has the DNA TGTGCCAGCTCACCCAATTCCCAGGGGATCAACGAGCAGTACTTC.